These 25 T cell receptor beta chains came from one sample sequenced in a study of OX40 agonist ivuxolimab in advanced cancers. TCRdb keeps only in-frame clones here, not all; method: immunoSEQ multiplex PCR. The sample consists of over 90,000 clones, around 87% of them appearing once. Material: CD4+ or CD8+ T cells sorted from blood, obtained in a trial of the OX40 agonist ivuxolimab. These receptors came from an adult with an advanced solid tumor such as melanoma, head and neck, liver or kidney cancer.

The chain couples TRBV19 to TRBJ2-3; unclear D gene. Trimming cost V 2 bases and J 1 base, with 4 bases left between them. The CDR3 runs 13 residues. Germline values: CDR1 LNHDA, CDR2 SQIVND (reference sequence). The CDR3 reads CASSIRGTDTQYF. The CDR3 DNA sequence: TGTGCCAGTAGTATACGGGGCACAGATACGCAGTATTTT.

This chain links TRBV4-2 with TRBJ2-3, with TRBD2 matching 9 bases. The CDR3 extends over 18 amino acids. V shed 4 bases and J 1 base; nucleotides not matched to a gene: 12. Germline V gene lookup returns CDR1 LGHNA and CDR2 YNFKEQ. The CDR3 loop reads CASSLGASGMLGTDTQYF. The CDR3 bases are TGTGCCAGCAGCCTTGGGGCTAGCGGGATGCTTGGCACAGATACGCAGTATTTT.

A few counts support this clone. The rearrangement joins TRBV25-1 to TRBJ1-2; TRBD1 might be the D (6 bases). Per germline, CDR1 MGHDK and CDR2 SYGVNS. This CDR3 is built from 16 residues. The ends were cut back, 3 bases at V and 0 bases at J, with 14 bases in the middle. CDR3 loop: CASSDGGTRTNYGYTF. In nucleotides, the CDR3 is TGTGCCAGCAGTGATGGGGGGACACGGACTAACTATGGCTACACCTTC.

This chain connects TRBV6-5 to TRBJ2-2, with D uncertain. Germline CDR1 and CDR2: MNHEY and SVGAGI. V was cut by 7 bases and J by 1 base, with 10 bases left in between. The CDR3 is 14 amino acids. CDR3 loop: CASTRTGNTGELFF. The DNA of the CDR3 is TGTGCCAGCACACGGACGGGGAACACCGGGGAGCTGTTTTTT.

This clone appeared once. The genes are TRBV7-3 and TRBJ1-2; 7 bases align to TRBD1. Germline V gives CDR1 SGHTA, CDR2 FQGTGA. Germline trimming cut 5 bases from V and 4 bases from J; bases unmatched to any gene: 13. This CDR3 is 16 amino acids long. CDR3 amino acids: CASSRSGTDFFYGYTF. CDR3 coding DNA: TGTGCCAGCAGCAGGTCCGGGACAGACTTTTTCTATGGCTACACCTTC.

The V and J genes are TRBV5-4 and TRBJ1-2; D is possibly TRBD1 (5 bases). V lost 0 bases and J lost 4, with 13 bases in between. From germline, CDR1 is SGHNT and CDR2 YYREEE (reference sequence). CDR3 size: 15 residues. The CDR3: CASSLGSGEGYGYTF. As DNA, the CDR3 is TGTGCCAGCAGCTTGGGATCGGGGGAGGGCTATGGCTACACCTTC. Using reference TRBV5-4 and TRBJ1-2 for the parts outside the CDR3, the full variable domain is ETGVTQSPTHLIKTRGQQVTLRCSSQSGHNTVSWYQQALGQGPQFIFQYYREEENGRGNFPPRFSGLQFPNYSSELNVNALELDDSALYLCASSLGSGEGYGYTFGSGTRLTVV.

The chain joins TRBV19 to TRBJ1-4; D is uncertain. Trimming shortened V by 3 bases and J by 9 bases, and 26 bases separated the two germline ends. The CDR3 runs to 18 residues. The V gene's germline CDR1 is LNHDA and CDR2 SQIVND (reference sequence). The CDR3 DNA reads as TGTGCCAGTAGTATCTCCACGACGAGACCCGGGCGGATGAAAAAACTGTTTTTT. The encoded protein is CASSISTTRPGRMKKLFF. Supplemented by reference TRBV19 and TRBJ1-4, the full variable domain reads DGGITQSPKYLFRKEGQNVTLSCEQNLNHDAMYWYRQDPGQGLRLIYYSQIVNDFQKGDIAEGYSVSREKKESFPLTVTSAQKNPTAFYLCASSISTTRPGRMKKLFFGSGTQLSVL.

Concerning this clone itself: Other nucleotide sequences from this sample produce the same CDR3. This sequence joins TRBV6-1 and TRBJ1-1, with 7 bases matching TRBD1. Germline trimming cut 3 bases from V and 5 bases from J; bases unmatched to any gene: 3. This CDR3 comprises 13 residues. CDR1 MNHNS and CDR2 SASEGT come from the germline V gene. The CDR3 DNA sequence: TGTGCCAGCAGTGAGACGACAGGGACTGAAGCTTTCTTT. Translation: CASSETTGTEAFF.

This clone was observed a few times. The CDR3 DNA reads TGTGCCAGCAGTGAAGCTGGGGGCTGGTCACCCCTCCACTTT. This gives the protein CASSEAGGWSPLHF. V gene TRBV6-1 combines with J gene TRBJ1-6; a weak D match, TRBD1 (6 bases). Germline V gene data show CDR1 as MNHNS and CDR2 as SASEGT. This CDR3 region has 14 residues. Trimming took off 0 bases at V and 10 bases at J, with 10 bases between the two ends.

This rearrangement joins TRBV5-1 to TRBJ2-7; 7 bases fit TRBD1. J gave up 4 bases and V 4 bases, and 8 bases lay outside the gene matches. CDR3 length: 14 residues. The germline CDR1 and CDR2 sequences are SGHRS and YFSETQ. For the CDR3, the DNA is TGCGCCAGCAGCCGGGGACAGCCGGGGTACGAGCAGTACTTC. Translated, it gives CASSRGQPGYEQYF.

The gene calls are TRBV19 and TRBJ2-3, with TRBD2 matching over 9 bases. The CDR3 totals 18 residues. Trimming removed 1 base from V and 8 bases from J; junction bases left unmatched: 16. Per germline, CDR1 LNHDA and CDR2 SQIVND (reference sequence). The CDR3 sequence: CASSIAGSAAGGPPTQYF. In nucleotides, the CDR3 is TGTGCCAGTAGTATAGCTGGGTCGGCAGCGGGGGGTCCCCCTACGCAGTATTTT.

The chain has TRBV29-1 and TRBJ2-1; either TRBD1 or TRBD2 may fit D (5 bases each). Trimming took 4 bases from V and 13 from J, leaving 14 bases between them. Germline V CDR1 and CDR2: SQVTM, ANQGSEA. The CDR3 is 11 amino acids. In nucleotides, the CDR3 is TGCAGCGTTGGAGGGACCGCTTTTCAGTTCTTC. Encoded protein: CSVGGTAFQFF.

This chain connects TRBV5-1 to TRBJ2-1, with unresolved D. V was cut by 0 bases and J by 4 bases, with 8 bases left in between. Germline CDR1 and CDR2: SGHRS and YFSETQ. The CDR3 has 14 residues. The CDR3 DNA reads TGCGCCAGCAGCTTGGTTGGAGCATACAATGAGCAGTTCTTC. It specifies CASSLVGAYNEQFF.

The chain employs TRBV7-8 and TRBJ1-6; D ambiguous. CDR1 SGHVS and CDR2 FQNEAQ come from the germline V gene. The CDR3 covers 15 residues. The V end lost 0 bases, the J end lost 7 bases, and 10 bases lay between the germline ends. The CDR3 region has the DNA TGTGCCAGCAGCTTAGCCGGCCCGCGAAATTCACCCCTCCACTTT. Translation gives CASSLAGPRNSPLHF.

V usage is TRBV27 and J usage is TRBJ2-7, with D hard to call. The germline gives CDR1 MNHEY, CDR2 SMNVEV (reference sequence). The CDR3 consists of 13 residues. V dropped 1 base and J dropped 4 bases, with 8 bases sitting between them. The CDR3 coding sequence is TGTGCCAGCAGTTTATTGATGGGATACGAGCAGTACTTC. It specifies CASSLLMGYEQYF.

The J gene is TRBJ2-1, the V gene TRBV28, with 13 bases aligning to TRBD2. Trimming cost V 6 bases and J 6 bases; bases outside gene matches: 8. Germline V lookup: CDR1 MDHEN, CDR2 SYDVKM. The CDR3 consists of 16 residues. The DNA for the CDR3 is TGTGCCAGCAGCCCGAGGACTAGCGGGAGCTCCAATGAGCAGTTCTTC. Translating gives CASSPRTSGSSNEQFF.

This clone is a singleton in its sample. The chain carries TRBV6-1 and TRBJ2-1, with D unresolved. This CDR3 contains 14 residues. Trimming pared 5 bases from V and 7 bases from J, leaving 15 bases between. CDR1 is MNHNS, CDR2 SASEGT, per germline. The CDR3 bases are TGTGCCAGCAGTAAACGTCGTGGCCGGAATGAGCAGTTCTTC. Translation gives CASSKRRGRNEQFF.

The J gene is TRBJ1-2, the V gene TRBV6-1; 8 nucleotides align to TRBD1. CDR3 length: 13 residues. Per germline, CDR1 MNHNS and CDR2 SASEGT. Losses at the gene ends were 4 bases for V and 5 bases for J; bases not matched to a gene: 3. This CDR3 is CASSGQGWYGYTF. In nucleotides, the CDR3 is TGTGCCAGCAGTGGACAGGGGTGGTATGGCTACACCTTC.

This rearrangement joins TRBV27 to TRBJ1-5; D ambiguous. Germline V lookup: CDR1 MNHEY, CDR2 SMNVEV (reference sequence). Trimming pared 7 bases from V and 2 bases from J, leaving 18 bases between. This CDR3 has 16 residues. The CDR3, as DNA: TGTGCCAGCACCCCTCAAGGGAATTGGGGCAATCAGCCCCAGCATTTT. It translates to CASTPQGNWGNQPQHF.

The genes are TRBV5-1 and TRBJ1-3; D may be TRBD1 (5 bases). Per the germline V gene, CDR1 is SGHRS and CDR2 is YFSETQ. The CDR3 consists of 13 residues. V was cut by 4 bases and J by 8 bases, with 13 bases left in between. The CDR3 sequence: CASSPGAGDTIYF. The CDR3 coding sequence is TGCGCCAGCAGCCCTGGGGCGGGTGACACCATATATTTT.

CDR3 region: CASSTRGPSTDTQYF. In DNA, the CDR3 is TGCGCCAGCAGCACCAGGGGACCTAGCACAGATACGCAGTATTTT. The chain joins TRBV5-1 to TRBJ2-3; TRBD1 is a possible D gene (6 bases). Trimming left V 4 bases short and J 0 bases short, with 12 bases between. This CDR3 has 15 residues. Germline V gene data show CDR1 as SGHRS and CDR2 as YFSETQ. Full variable domain (outside the CDR3, taken from reference TRBV5-1 and TRBJ2-3): KAGVTQTPRYLIKTRGQQVTLSCSPISGHRSVSWYQQTPGQGLQFLFEYFSETQRNKGNFPGRFSGRQFSNSRSEMNVSTLELGDSALYLCASSTRGPSTDTQYFGPGTRLTVL.

This chain joins TRBV7-9 and TRBJ2-7, with TRBD2 as a possible D gene (5 bases). The CDR3 extends over 12 amino acids. Trimming left V 5 bases short and J 7 bases short, with 12 bases between. Germline assignment: CDR1 SEHNR and CDR2 FQNEAQ (reference sequence). The CDR3 nucleotides read TGTGCCAGCAGCCTAAGCGGCTTTGAGCAGTACTTC. This translates into CASSLSGFEQYF.

This clone came up a few times. The J gene is TRBJ2-1, the V gene TRBV5-1; 7 bases fit TRBD2. This CDR3 comprises 16 residues. CDR1 is SGHRS, CDR2 YFSETQ, per germline. J lost 3 bases, V lost 0 bases, and 6 bases had no gene match. CDR3 in DNA: TGCGCCAGCAGCTTGGAACCCGGGACTAACTACAATGAGCAGTTCTTC. This encodes CASSLEPGTNYNEQFF.

The chain has TRBV2 and TRBJ1-3; tentatively, D is TRBD1 (6 bases). Germline V gives CDR1 SNHLY, CDR2 FYNNEI. Trimming left V 5 bases short and J 0 bases short, with 11 bases between. The CDR3 covers 15 residues. The CDR3 protein is CASSSPRGSGNTIYF. As DNA, the CDR3 is TGTGCCAGCAGTTCTCCCAGGGGCTCTGGAAACACCATATATTTT.

The V and J genes are TRBV29-1 and TRBJ1-2; a weak D match, TRBD1 (6 bases). The CDR3 extends over 12 amino acids. Trimming took off 6 bases at V and 6 bases at J, with 14 bases between the two ends. Germline V gene data show CDR1 as SQVTM and CDR2 as ANQGSEA. CDR3 amino acids: CSVRGIVHGYTF. The CDR3 nucleotides read TGCAGCGTCAGGGGTATTGTCCATGGCTACACCTTC.